Sequencing of this T cell receptor (beta chain) was carried out in a study of T cells expressing NK-cell markers. Study background: Repertoires of TCR beta were obtained from T cells sorted as CD3+CD56+NKG2C+, CD3+CD56+NKG2C- and CD3+CD56-NKG2C+. Seven HCMV-seropositive donors and one seronegative donor made up the eight sequenced donors. Whole-study findings and limits: Roughly six of the donors carried dominant NKG2C+ clonotypes that took up roughly 1.0-7.0% of their CD8+ T cells.

TCR beta libraries carry UMIs added by 5'RACE template switching. TCRdb reprocessed the 5' RACE reads and stores each CDR3 protein as one record, lacking DNA. In total, the table holds 500,000 or so distinct CDR3 sequences. In the case of this clonotype: Its antigen is unidentified.

Germline V lookup: CDR1 SQVTM, CDR2 ANQGSEA. The CDR3 spans 17 residues. The J gene is TRBJ1-3, the V gene TRBV29-1. This TCR was sampled from a man between 18 and 35 years old in good health. The sequenced sample was blood T cells: a sorted CD56 or NKG2C T cell subset, CD4+ or CD8+ T cells, or bulk PBMC T cells (not recorded which). This CDR3 is CSVEGPTDGISGNTIYF.